The clone carrying this T cell receptor (beta chain) is categorized as medium-sized. Original handling: Amplified reference gene primers provided the basis for estimating nucleated cell counts. The table came from immunoSEQ multiplex PCR; TCRdb's copy has only in-frame clones and leaves some out. V and J calls and clone size are as listed in that table; D and trimming were resolved from the DNA. This table has roughly 28,000 clones, over 75% appearing once. This record comes from a study of blood T cell repertoires in COVID-19. Study details: The United States, Italy and Spain were the sources of the acute and convalescent COVID-19 samples. The cDNA or gDNA used as material had been derived from T cells, B-cell-depleted T cells, or PBMCs.

Germline V gives CDR1 SGHTA, CDR2 FQGNSA. The V gene lost 5 bases and the J gene lost 2 bases, with 16 bases spanning the gap. This CDR3 is 15 amino acids long. The origin of this receptor is a woman in her 70s with active or convalescent COVID-19. The source material was peripheral blood. The chain combines TRBV7-2 with TRBJ2-7, with a tentative D call TRBD2 (5 bases). The CDR3 region has the DNA TGTGCCAGCAGCAACAGTGGAGGAAAAGCCTACGAGCAGTACTTC. Its translation is CASSNSGGKAYEQYF. The full variable domain, with the rest looked up from reference TRBV7-2 and TRBJ2-7, is GAGVSQSPSNKVTEKGKDVELRCDPISGHTALYWYRQSLGQGLEFLIYFQGNSAPDKSGLPSDRFSAERTGGSVSTLTIQRTQQEDSAVYLCASSNSGGKAYEQYFGPGTRLTVT.